The clone carrying this T cell receptor (beta chain) has only one observation. The record originates from a study of shared clonotypes between healthy human individuals. Overall study: Per-donor plates numbered three CD4 naive, three CD4 memory, two CD8 naive and one CD8 memory.

V was shortened by 0 bases and J by 1 base, with 13 bases between the two germline ends. The germline gives CDR1 SGHRS, CDR2 YFSETQ. This CDR3 is built from 16 residues. The authors distributed each subset's genomic DNA evenly over several immunoSEQ plates. Sequencing was performed with immunoSEQ multiplex PCR; in TCRdb, only in-frame clones are kept and a portion is missing. Of millions of clones listed, 85% to 95% were seen once; the top ten hold 1.7%. CD8 cells regarded as naive lacked CD45RO, were positively chosen for CCR7, and omitted terminally differentiated effector memory CD45RA+ cells. Material for sequencing was naive CD8+ T cells from PBMCs. The receptor comes from a man between 18 and 29 years old in good health. Some clones in this sample may be carry-over from other donors' samples. This chain joins TRBV5-1 and TRBJ1-2; unclear D gene. The CDR3 bases are TGCGCCAGCAGCTTGGCAGGTCGGCCGCTTAACTATGGCTACACCTTC. Protein: CASSLAGRPLNYGYTF.